Following are 4 T cell receptor beta chains from one sample sequenced in a study of shared clonotypes between healthy human individuals (dated by TCRdb to 2020 to 2022). Libraries were constructed by the immunoSEQ multiplex PCR assay. Here the immuneACCESS table is served through TCRdb, limited to in-frame sequences with V and J called. Missing clones are a known gap in these copies; in checked studies unresolved V genes cover under half, and the rest lacks a known reason. Recorded for this sample are hundreds of thousands of clones; 73% of them occurred a single time. Around 9.3% of the sample lies in the top ten. What was sequenced was memory CD4+ T cells sorted from blood. The cell subset or site tag for this specimen amounts to: CD45RA-negative fraction. These receptors came from a man aged 30 to 39 in good health.

This rearrangement joins TRBV18 to TRBJ2-7, with a possible D match to TRBD1 (5 bases). V was trimmed by 1 base and J by 4 bases, leaving 11 bases between them. Germline V CDR1 and CDR2: KGHSH, LQKENI. The CDR3 has 14 amino acids. CDR3: CASSPLKAGYEQYF. CDR3 nucleotide sequence: TGTGCCAGCTCACCACTTAAAGCAGGGTACGAGCAGTACTTC. Full variable domain (remainder filled in from reference TRBV18 and TRBJ2-7): NAGVMQNPRHLVRRRGQEARLRCSPMKGHSHVYWYRQLPEEGLKFMVYLQKENIIDESGMPKERFSAEFPKEGPSILRIQQVVRGDSAAYFCASSPLKAGYEQYFGPGTRLTVT.

Of note for this clone: Other nucleotide sequences from this sample produce the same CDR3. The chain carries TRBV2 and TRBJ2-4; D is unclear. Per the germline V gene, CDR1 is SNHLY and CDR2 is FYNNEI. V was clipped by 7 bases and J by 5 bases, with 12 bases between them. The CDR3 sequence is 13 residues long. This CDR3 reads CASTTSSQNIQYF. In DNA, the CDR3 is TGTGCCAGCACGACATCGTCGCAAAACATTCAGTACTTC.

This chain joins TRBV28 and TRBJ1-5; 8 bases are shared with TRBD1. Trimming cost V 2 bases and J 2 bases; bases outside gene matches: 2. The CDR3 has 15 amino acids. CDR1 is MDHEN and CDR2 is SYDVKM in the germline V gene. The CDR3 sequence is CASSLGTGRNQPQHF. The CDR3 coding sequence is TGTGCCAGCAGTTTAGGGACAGGACGCAATCAGCCCCAGCATTTT.

This clone came up once. The J gene is TRBJ1-2, the V gene TRBV5-1; TRBD1 might be the D (5 bases). V lost 7 bases and J lost 7, with 20 bases in between. This CDR3 region has 14 residues. Germline V lookup: CDR1 SGHRS, CDR2 YFSETQ. For the CDR3, the DNA is TGCGCCAGCGGACTAGGGACGATGGGCCTTGGCTACACCTTC. Encoded protein: CASGLGTMGLGYTF.